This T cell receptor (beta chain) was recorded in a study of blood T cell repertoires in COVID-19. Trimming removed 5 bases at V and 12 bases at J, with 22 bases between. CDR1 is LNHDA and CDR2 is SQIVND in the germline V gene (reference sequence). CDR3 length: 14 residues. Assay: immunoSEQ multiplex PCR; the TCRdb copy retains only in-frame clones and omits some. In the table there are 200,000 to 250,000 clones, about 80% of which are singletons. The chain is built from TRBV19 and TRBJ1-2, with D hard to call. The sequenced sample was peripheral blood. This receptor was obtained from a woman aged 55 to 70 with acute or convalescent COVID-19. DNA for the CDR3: TGTGCCAGTAGTTCTTTAGGAGGAATCCGCTCTAACACCTTC. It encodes CASSSLGGIRSNTF.